This T cell receptor (beta chain) was retrieved from a study of neoadjuvant anti-PD-1 for oral cavity cancer. In the study overall: Nivolumab at 3 mg/kg was mostly given biweekly, three to four doses, pre-surgery. Patients without progression received a fourth nivolumab dose around day 43, then surgical resection on days 50-56.

Time point given: after neoadjuvant nivolumab, at surgical resection. Stage II-IVA oral cavity squamous cell carcinoma was new and untreated by systemic or radiation therapy. The patients had HPV-negative, locally advanced oral cavity squamous cell carcinoma. V lost 1 base to trimming and J lost 6 bases, with 9 bases between them. The CDR3 covers 13 residues. From germline, CDR1 is SGHTA and CDR2 FQGNSA. Clones were read by immunoSEQ multiplex PCR, and TCRdb kept only the in-frame ones, dropping some. In the table there are fewer than 2,500 clones, 45% to 75% of which are singletons. Sequenced material: tumor tissue, taken after nivolumab (anti-PD-1) treatment. The receptor comes from a person between 40 and 79 years old with oral cavity squamous cell carcinoma. The chain is built from TRBV7-2 and TRBJ1-2; D gene unclear. The CDR3 sequence is CASSLGAGDGYTF. DNA of the CDR3: TGTGCCAGCAGCTTAGGGGCCGGGGATGGCTACACCTTC.